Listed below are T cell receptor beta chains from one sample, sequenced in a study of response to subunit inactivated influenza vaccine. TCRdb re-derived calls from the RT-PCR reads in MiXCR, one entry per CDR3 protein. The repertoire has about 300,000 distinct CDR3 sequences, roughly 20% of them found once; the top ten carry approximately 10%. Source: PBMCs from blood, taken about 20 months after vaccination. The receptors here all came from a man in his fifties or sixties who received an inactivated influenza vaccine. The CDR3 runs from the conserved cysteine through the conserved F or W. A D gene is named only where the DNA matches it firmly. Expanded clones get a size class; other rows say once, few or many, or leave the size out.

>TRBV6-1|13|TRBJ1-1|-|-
TGTGCCAGCAGTGGGAGAAAGAACACTGAAGCTTTCTTT
CASSGRKNTEAFF
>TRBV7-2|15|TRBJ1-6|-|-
TGTGCCAGCAGCTTAGTGGGAGGGGAAAGCTCACCCCTCCACTTT
CASSLVGGESSPLHF
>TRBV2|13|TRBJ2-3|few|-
TGTGCCAGCAGTGAAGTTGCGGTGAATACGCAGTATTTT
CASSEVAVNTQYF
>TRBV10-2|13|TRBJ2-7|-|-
TGCGCCAGCACCCCAAGCAGAGGAGACGAGCAGTACTTC
CASTPSRGDEQYF
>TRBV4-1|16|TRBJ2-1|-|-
TGCGCCAGCAGCCAAGGAAAGGGACCATCCTACAATGAGCAGTTCTTC
CASSQGKGPSYNEQFF
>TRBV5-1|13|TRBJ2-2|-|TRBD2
TGCGCCAGTACGGGACTAGTCATCGGGGAGCTGTTTTTT
CASTGLVIGELFF
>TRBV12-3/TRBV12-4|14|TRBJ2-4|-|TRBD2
TGTGCCAGCAGTCAATCGGGAGGGCCCCACATTCAGTACTTC
CASSQSGGPHIQYF
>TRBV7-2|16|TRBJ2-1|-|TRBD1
TGTGCCAGCAGCTTAGTGGAGGACAGGGGCTACAATGAGCAGTTCTTC
CASSLVEDRGYNEQFF
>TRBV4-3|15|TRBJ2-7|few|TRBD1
TGCGCCAGCAGCCAAGATCTAGGGACAGCCTACGAGCAGTACTTC
CASSQDLGTAYEQYF
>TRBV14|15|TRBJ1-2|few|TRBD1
TGTGCCAGCAGCCCTTACGACAGGGGCTTCTATGGCTACACCTTC
CASSPYDRGFYGYTF
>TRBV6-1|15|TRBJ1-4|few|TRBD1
TGTGCCAGCAGGGGGACAGGGTGGACTAATGAAAAACTGTTTTTT
CASRGTGWTNEKLFF
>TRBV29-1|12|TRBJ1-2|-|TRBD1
TGCAGCGCCGTGACAGGGATCTATGGCTACACCTTC
CSAVTGIYGYTF
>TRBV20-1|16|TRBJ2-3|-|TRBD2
TGCAGTGCTAGACCTACTAGCGGATATGACACAGATACGCAGTATTTT
CSARPTSGYDTDTQYF
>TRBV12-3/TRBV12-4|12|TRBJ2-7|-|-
TGTGCCAGCAGTTTAGCCAATGGCGAGCAGTACTTC
CASSLANGEQYF
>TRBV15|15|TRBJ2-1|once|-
TGTGCCACCAGCGCGAGGTTAGCGACTTACAATGAGCAGTTCTTC
CATSARLATYNEQFF
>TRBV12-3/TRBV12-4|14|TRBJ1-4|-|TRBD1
TGTGCCAGCAGTACGGACAGGGTTGGCGAAAAACTGTTTTTT
CASSTDRVGEKLFF
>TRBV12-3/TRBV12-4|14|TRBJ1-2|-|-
TGTGCCAGCAGTCAGCAACAGACGAACTATGGCTACACCTTC
CASSQQQTNYGYTF
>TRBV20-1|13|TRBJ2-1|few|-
TGCAGTGCTAGTTTTATCCATTACAATGAGCAGTTCTTC
CSASFIHYNEQFF
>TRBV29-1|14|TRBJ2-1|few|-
TGCAGCGTTGAGATTAGAGACGTCCGACTTGAGCAGTTCTTC
CSVEIRDVRLEQFF
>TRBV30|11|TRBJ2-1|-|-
TGTGCCTGGAGAAACTACAATGAGCAGTTCTTC
CAWRNYNEQFF
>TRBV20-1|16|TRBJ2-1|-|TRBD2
TGCAGTGCTGAGGGGACTAGCGGGAGCTCCTACAATGAGCAGTTCTTC
CSAEGTSGSSYNEQFF
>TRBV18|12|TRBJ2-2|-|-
TGTGCCAGCTCACCACCTCCCGGGGAGCTGTTTTTT
CASSPPPGELFF
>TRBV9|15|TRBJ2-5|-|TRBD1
TGTGCCAGCAGCGTAGCTCCGACAGGGGGAGAGACCCAGTACTTC
CASSVAPTGGETQYF
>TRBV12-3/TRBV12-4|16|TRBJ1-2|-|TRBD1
TGTGCCAGCAGAGGATCCGGGACAGCTATCAACTATGGCTACACCTTC
CASRGSGTAINYGYTF
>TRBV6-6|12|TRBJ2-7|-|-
TGTGCCAGCAGTTCGGACAGATCCGAGCAGTACTTC
CASSSDRSEQYF
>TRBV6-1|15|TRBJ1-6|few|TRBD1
TGTGCCAGCAGTGAGTTCGGACAGGGTAATTCACCCCTCCACTTT
CASSEFGQGNSPLHF
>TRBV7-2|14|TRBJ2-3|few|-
TGTGCCAGCAGCTGGCAGGGGGGCCCAGATACGCAGTATTTT
CASSWQGGPDTQYF
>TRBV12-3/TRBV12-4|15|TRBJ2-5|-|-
TGTGCCAGCAGTTTTCGCGTGGGGCCAAAAGAGACCCAGTACTTC
CASSFRVGPKETQYF
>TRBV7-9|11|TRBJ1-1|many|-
TGTGCCAGCAGCTTAGTTACTGAAGCTTTCTTT
CASSLVTEAFF
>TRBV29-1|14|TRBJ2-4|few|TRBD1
TGCAGCGTCACAGGGGTCTTAGCCAAAAACATTCAGTACTTC
CSVTGVLAKNIQYF
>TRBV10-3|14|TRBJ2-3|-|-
TGTGCCATCAGGGAGGGGCCGATCACAGATACGCAGTATTTT
CAIREGPITDTQYF
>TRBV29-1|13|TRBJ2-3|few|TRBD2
TGCAGCGTTGGCGGGAGAAGCACAGATACGCAGTATTTT
CSVGGRSTDTQYF
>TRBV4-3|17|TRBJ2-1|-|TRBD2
TGCGCCAGCAGCCAAGATAGCGGCGGGAGGGCCTACAATGAGCAGTTCTTC
CASSQDSGGRAYNEQFF
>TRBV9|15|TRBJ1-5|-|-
TGTGCCAGCAGCGTAGGCAGGGGATTCGATCAGCCCCAGCATTTT
CASSVGRGFDQPQHF
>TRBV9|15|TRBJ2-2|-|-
TGTGCCAGCAGCGTAGTTGTAGGGTTCACCGGGGAGCTGTTTTTT
CASSVVVGFTGELFF
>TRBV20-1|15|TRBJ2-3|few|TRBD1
TGCAGTGCTCCGAGACAGGGGAGGATCGCAGATACGCAGTATTTT
CSAPRQGRIADTQYF
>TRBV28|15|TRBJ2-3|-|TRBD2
TGTGCCAGCAGCACACTAGCGGGTAGCACAGATACGCAGTATTTT
CASSTLAGSTDTQYF
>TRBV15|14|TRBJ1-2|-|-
TGTGCCACCAGCTCCGAGGGGGGAAACTATGGCTACACCTTC
CATSSEGGNYGYTF
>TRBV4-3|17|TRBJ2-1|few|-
TGCGCCAGCAGCCGGAGCACTAGGGGAAGCTCCTACAATGAGCAGTTCTTC
CASSRSTRGSSYNEQFF
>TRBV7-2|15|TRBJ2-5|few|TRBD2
TGTGCCAGCAGCCCGACTAGCGGGGGGTTCGAGACCCAGTACTTC
CASSPTSGGFETQYF
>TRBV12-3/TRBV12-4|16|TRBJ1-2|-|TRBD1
TGTGCCAGCAGTTTTGGACAGGGAGTGTTTCGCTATGGCTACACCTTC
CASSFGQGVFRYGYTF